This T cell receptor beta chain was retrieved from a study of blood T cell repertoires in COVID-19. Turning to the study itself: Samples taken during acute and convalescent COVID-19 were collected in the United States, Italy and Spain. The analysed material was cDNA or gDNA that came from T cells, B-cell-depleted T cells, or PBMCs.

The Seattle site enrolled patients during active infection and followed them longitudinally. Authors' methods: Using reference gene primer amplification, nucleated cell counts were estimated. The repertoire was sequenced with immunoSEQ multiplex PCR; TCRdb's copy has only in-frame clones and lacks some. The V and J calls and clone size are taken from that table; D and trimming were inferred from the DNA. The top ten hold approximately 12% of the sample, which has about 270,000 clones, about nine tenths seen once. There are 16 residues in the CDR3. Trimming shortened V by 3 bases and J by 5 bases, and 19 bases separated the two germline ends. Germline CDR1 is LNHDA and CDR2 is SQIVND (reference sequence).

The rearrangement uses TRBV19 and TRBJ2-5; TRBD2 might be the D (7 bases). The material sequenced was peripheral blood. The TCR comes from a woman aged 25 to 39 with COVID-19, enrolled during active disease. CDR3 in amino acids: CASSMLWGGLQETQYF. CDR3 DNA: TGTGCCAGTAGTATGCTGTGGGGGGGCCTGCAGGAGACCCAGTACTTC. The variable domain in full, completed from reference TRBV19 and TRBJ2-5, reads DGGITQSPKYLFRKEGQNVTLSCEQNLNHDAMYWYRQDPGQGLRLIYYSQIVNDFQKGDIAEGYSVSREKKESFPLTVTSAQKNPTAFYLCASSMLWGGLQETQYFGPGTRLLVL.